This paragraph covers one TCR beta chain sequence. Under the authors' procedure: The assay estimated nucleated cells by amplifying reference gene primers. Profiling relied on immunoSEQ multiplex PCR, and the TCRdb table lists in-frame clones only, not all of them. From that table come the V and J calls and clone size; the DNA was used to work out D and trimming. Found here are roughly 70,000 clones, about nine tenths of them singletons; the top ten hold approximately 0.57%. Patients in Seattle were enrolled during active infection, then followed longitudinally. The data originate from a study of blood T cell repertoires in COVID-19. Study at large: PBMCs, B-cell-depleted T cells, or T cells provided the cDNA or gDNA that made up the material.

Trimming took 0 bases from V and 3 from J; bases not matched to a gene: 5. The CDR3 is made up of 15 amino acids. The TCR sequence derives from a man aged 45-60 years with COVID-19, enrolled during active disease. The gene calls are TRBV23-1 and TRBJ2-7; 7 bases fit TRBD1. TRBV23-1 is flagged as an ORF with uncertain function. Sequenced sample: peripheral blood. In nucleotides, the CDR3 is TGCGCCAGCAGTCAATCGTGGGACAGTATCTACGAGCAGTACTTC. Translation gives CASSQSWDSIYEQYF.